The T cell receptor beta chain under discussion was sequenced for a study of Tregs in tolerant kidney transplant recipients. Looked up from germline, CDR1 is DFQATT and CDR2 is SNEGSKA (reference sequence). The CDR3 consists of 17 residues. Trimming cost V 0 bases and J 4 bases; bases outside gene matches: 11. With respect to this clone: From the germline J gene comes the end of the CDR3, since the read stops 3 residues before it.

Using immunoSEQ multiplex PCR, the repertoire was profiled, and TCRdb retains in-frame clones only, with some absent. Its clone listing holds tens of thousands of clones. The V gene is TRBV20-1, the J gene TRBJ2-1; 8 nucleotides align to TRBD2. The TCR was taken from a human donor who received a combined kidney and bone marrow transplant. Sequencing used CD4+ T cells from blood, obtained before the transplant. The CDR3 is CSARDHGRAQGYNEQFF. The covered CDR3 bases are TGCAGTGCTAGAGATCACGGGAGGGCCCAGGGGTACAATGAG.